This T cell receptor (beta chain) was captured in a study of CXCR3-negative and CXCR3-positive naive CD8 T cells. 5' RACE with UMI labels generated the TRB cDNA libraries. Following a re-call of the 5' RACE reads, TCRdb has one entry per CDR3 protein and lacks DNA. In total, the table holds around 140,000 distinct CDR3 sequences. Findings and caveats of the study: CXCR3-positive naive cells carried more hydrophobic TRB CDR3s than CXCR3-negative ones. Memory cells diverged, while naive CXCR3-positive and CXCR3-negative cells had similar TRBV-TRBJ usage.

This CDR3 has 14 amino acids. Germline-derived CDR1 and CDR2 are SGHTA and FQGNSA. In regard to this clonotype: Its antigen remains unknown.

The origin of this receptor is a human donor in good health. Some clones in this sample may be carry-over from other donors' samples. The gene calls are TRBV7-2 and TRBJ2-1; TCRdb's D gene call, TRBD2, goes unchecked for lack of DNA. The specimen sequenced was naive CXCR3- CD8+ T cells from blood. Subset here: CD45RO-CCR7+CD27+CD95- naive CD8+ T cells lacking CXCR3 (TNR3-). CDR3 sequence reads: CASSPTSGKVEQFF.